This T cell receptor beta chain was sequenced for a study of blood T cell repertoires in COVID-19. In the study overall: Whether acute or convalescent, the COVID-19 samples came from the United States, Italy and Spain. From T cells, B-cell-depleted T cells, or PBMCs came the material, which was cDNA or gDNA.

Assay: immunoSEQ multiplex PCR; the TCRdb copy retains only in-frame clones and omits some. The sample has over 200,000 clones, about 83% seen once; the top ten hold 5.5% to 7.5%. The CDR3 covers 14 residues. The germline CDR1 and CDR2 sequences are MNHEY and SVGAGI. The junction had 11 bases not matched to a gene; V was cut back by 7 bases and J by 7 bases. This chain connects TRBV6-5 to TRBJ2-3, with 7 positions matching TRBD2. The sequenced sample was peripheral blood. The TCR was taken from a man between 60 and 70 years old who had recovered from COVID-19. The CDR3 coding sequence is TGTGCCAGCATATCGACGGGGGGTATGAATACGCAGTATTTT. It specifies CASISTGGMNTQYF.